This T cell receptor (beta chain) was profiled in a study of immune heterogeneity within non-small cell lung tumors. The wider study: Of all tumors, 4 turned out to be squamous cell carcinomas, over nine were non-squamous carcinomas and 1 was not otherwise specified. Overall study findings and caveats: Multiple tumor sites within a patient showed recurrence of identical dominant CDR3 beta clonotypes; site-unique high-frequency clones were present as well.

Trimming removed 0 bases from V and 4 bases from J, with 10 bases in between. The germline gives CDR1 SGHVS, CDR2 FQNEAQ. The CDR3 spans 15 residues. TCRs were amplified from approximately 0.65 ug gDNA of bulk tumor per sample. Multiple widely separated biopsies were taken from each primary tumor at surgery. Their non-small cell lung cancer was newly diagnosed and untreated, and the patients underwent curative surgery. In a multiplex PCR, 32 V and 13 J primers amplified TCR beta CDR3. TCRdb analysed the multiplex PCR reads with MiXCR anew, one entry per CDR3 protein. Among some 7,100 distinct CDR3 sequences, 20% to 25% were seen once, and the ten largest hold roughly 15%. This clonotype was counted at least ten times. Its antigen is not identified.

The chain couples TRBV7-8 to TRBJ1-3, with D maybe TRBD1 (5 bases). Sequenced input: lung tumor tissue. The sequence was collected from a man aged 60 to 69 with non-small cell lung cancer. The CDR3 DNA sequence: TGTGCCAGCAGCTTAGCCGGGACTGGAGGAAACACCATATATTTT. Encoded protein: CASSLAGTGGNTIYF.